The 31 T cell receptor beta chains given below trace back to one sample, sequenced in a study of sequential checkpoint blockade in melanoma (dated by TCRdb to between 2018 and 2021). This sample's treatment or condition label indicates: randomized to nivolumab then ipilimumab (arm A) or the reverse (arm B). Library method: the immunoSEQ multiplex PCR assay. TCRdb holds this immuneACCESS table with in-frame rearrangements only. Some clones are missing; in checked studies, unresolved V genes explain under half, and the rest has no known cause. This sample comprises 25,000 to 35,000 clones, over 80% of them detected only once. Roughly a sixth of the sample goes to the ten largest clones. The source was CD8+ T cells sorted from blood (inferred from file names), collected from a patient given nivolumab and ipilimumab in sequence. Receptors were obtained from a human donor with melanoma.

The chain uses TRBV5-6 and TRBJ1-2; no clear D gene. The germline gives CDR1 SGHDT, CDR2 YYEEEE. This CDR3 spans 13 amino acids. Trimming left V 3 bases short and J 7 bases short, with 13 bases between. CDR3 residues: CASSYGPGSGYTF. In DNA form, the CDR3 reads TGTGCCAGCAGCTACGGGCCCGGGAGTGGCTACACCTTC.

The chain employs TRBV9 and TRBJ1-5; D remains ambiguous. V lost 4 bases and J lost 4, with 9 bases in between. Germline assignment: CDR1 SGDLS and CDR2 YYNGEE. The CDR3 has 13 amino acids. This chain's CDR3 is CASSTSVNQPQHF. CDR3 DNA: TGTGCCAGCAGCACGAGTGTTAATCAGCCCCAGCATTTT.

The chain joins TRBV7-8 to TRBJ1-2; D perhaps matches TRBD1 (5 bases). This CDR3 has 13 residues. Trimming cost V 5 bases and J 6 bases, with 13 bases left between them. CDR1 and CDR2 from the germline V gene are SGHVS and FQNEAQ. The CDR3 is CASSGIEGDGYTF. Here the CDR3 DNA reads TGTGCCAGCAGCGGTATTGAAGGGGATGGCTACACCTTC.

The chain employs TRBV6-1 and TRBJ1-1; tentative D call: TRBD1 (5 bases). V was cut by 6 bases and J by 10 bases, with 15 bases left in between. The CDR3 extends over 12 amino acids. Germline CDR1 MNHNS, CDR2 SASEGT. CDR3 residues: CASRGTRGGAFF. Here the CDR3 DNA reads TGTGCCAGCAGGGGGACTCGCGGGGGAGCTTTCTTT.

The chain employs TRBV27 and TRBJ1-2; unclear D gene. Trimming shortened V by 0 bases and J by 5 bases, and 13 bases separated the two germline ends. The CDR3 loop spans 15 amino acids. Per germline, CDR1 MNHEY and CDR2 SMNVEV (reference sequence). CDR3 in DNA: TGTGCCAGCAGTTTATCGCCGGGGAGCGTATATGGCTACACCTTC. Translation gives CASSLSPGSVYGYTF.

This chain joins TRBV9 and TRBJ2-1; TRBD1 agrees at 8 bases. V shed 4 bases, J shed 15 bases, and the junction held 9 bases outside the gene matches. The V gene's germline CDR1 is SGDLS and CDR2 YYNGEE. The CDR3 consists of 12 residues. The CDR3 DNA is TGTGCCAGCAGCCCCCGGACAGGGTATTTGTTCTTC. Its translation: CASSPRTGYLFF.

The chain employs TRBV11-2 and TRBJ2-1; D is unclear. Germline CDR1 and CDR2: SGHAT and FQNNGV. Trimming stripped 0 bases from V and 3 bases from J, with 3 bases between. This CDR3 is built from 13 residues. The DNA for the CDR3 is TGTGCCAGCAGCTTAGATCTCTACAATGAGCAGTTCTTC. Encoded protein: CASSLDLYNEQFF. Filled out from reference TRBV11-2 and TRBJ2-1, the complete variable domain reads EAGVAQSPRYKIIEKRQSVAFWCNPISGHATLYWYQQILGQGPKLLIQFQNNGVVDDSQLPKDRFSAERLKGVDSTLKIQPAKLEDSAVYLCASSLDLYNEQFFGPGTRLTVL.

The chain employs TRBV6-6 and TRBJ2-3, with D possibly TRBD2 on 7 matching bases. The CDR3 contains 15 residues. Trimming took off 4 bases at V and 2 bases at J, with 13 bases between the two ends. Germline lookup yields CDR1 MNHNY and CDR2 SVGAGI (reference sequence). The CDR3 sequence: CASSSTGGLTDTQYF. CDR3 DNA: TGTGCCAGCAGTTCGACGGGGGGCCTCACAGATACGCAGTATTTT.

The chain couples TRBV6-5 to TRBJ1-1, with D possibly matching TRBD1 (6 bases). The germline V and J ends were trimmed by 6 bases and 3 bases, with 17 bases remaining between them. CDR3 size: 15 residues. CDR1 MNHEY and CDR2 SVGAGI come from the germline V gene. The CDR3 spells CASSRLWGLDTEAFF. The CDR3 DNA follows: TGTGCCAGCAGCCGCCTTTGGGGGCTCGACACTGAAGCTTTCTTT.

The chain combines TRBV6-5 with TRBJ1-4, with D perhaps matching TRBD1 (6 bases). This CDR3 has 15 residues. Trimming took 7 bases from V and 8 from J, leaving 20 bases between them. Germline loops: CDR1 MNHEY, CDR2 SVGAGI. CDR3 in DNA: TGTGCCAGCACCGAACAGGGACCGCAGGGGGAAAAACTGTTTTTT. Its protein is CASTEQGPQGEKLFF.

The chain couples TRBV4-3 to TRBJ1-4; D gene uncertain. Germline values: CDR1 LGHNA, CDR2 YSLEER. The CDR3 runs to 16 residues. V lost 0 bases and J 3 bases, leaving 11 bases between the germline ends. CDR3: CASSQDRGGPNEKLFF. CDR3 coding DNA: TGCGCCAGCAGCCAAGATCGAGGAGGCCCTAATGAAAAACTGTTTTTT.

This chain links TRBV5-6 with TRBJ1-1; 7 nucleotides align to TRBD1. The CDR3 is 16 residues long. V dropped 2 bases and J dropped 5; count of bases not matched to a gene: 12. Germline V gene sequence: CDR1 SGHDT, CDR2 YYEEEE. Here the CDR3 reads CASSFSSSQGETEAFF. CDR3 DNA: TGTGCCAGCAGCTTTTCTTCTAGTCAGGGGGAAACTGAAGCTTTCTTT.

This chain's CDR3 is CSAPRYYEQYF. CDR3 nucleotides: TGCAGTGCTCCTAGGTACTACGAGCAGTACTTC. The chain combines TRBV20-1 with TRBJ2-7; D is unresolved. Germline assignment: CDR1 DFQATT and CDR2 SNEGSKA (reference sequence). The ends were cut back, 5 bases at V and 3 bases at J, with 8 bases in the middle. The CDR3 extends over 11 amino acids.

The V and J genes are TRBV9 and TRBJ2-2, with 12 bases matching TRBD2. Germline CDR1 is SGDLS and CDR2 is YYNGEE. Germline trimming cut 0 bases from V and 4 bases from J; bases unmatched to any gene: 1. The CDR3 is made up of 16 amino acids. The CDR3, as DNA: TGTGCCAGCAGCGTAGCGGGACTAGCGGGCACCGGGGAGCTGTTTTTT. It yields the protein CASSVAGLAGTGELFF.

This chain links TRBV4-3 with TRBJ2-1; 10 bases agree with TRBD1. The CDR3 loop spans 16 amino acids. Trimming took 4 bases from V and 4 from J; bases not matched to a gene: 7. Per germline, CDR1 LGHNA and CDR2 YSLEER. CDR3: CASSPIGTGAYNEQFF. CDR3 nucleotides: TGCGCCAGCAGCCCGATTGGGACAGGGGCTTACAATGAGCAGTTCTTC.

The V gene is TRBV4-3, the J gene TRBJ2-1; TRBD2 agrees at 7 bases. The CDR3 extends over 17 amino acids. From germline, CDR1 is LGHNA and CDR2 YSLEER. J lost 2 bases, V lost 0 bases, and 7 bases had no gene match. The CDR3 nucleotides read TGCGCCAGCAGCCAAGATCCAGCGGGAAATCCCTACAATGAGCAGTTCTTC. It is translated as CASSQDPAGNPYNEQFF.

V is TRBV4-3 and J is TRBJ1-2, with D perhaps TRBD1 (6 bases). The CDR3 sequence is 17 residues long. The germline gives CDR1 LGHNA, CDR2 YSLEER. Deletions cut 1 base from V and 0 bases from J, with 15 bases between. The CDR3 is CASSQGTASLTNYGYTF. The CDR3, as DNA: TGCGCCAGCAGCCAAGGGACAGCCTCCCTGACTAACTATGGCTACACCTTC.

This chain joins TRBV19 and TRBJ2-1, with D perhaps matching TRBD2 (5 bases). Between the trimmed V and J ends, which lost 5 bases and 2 bases, there was a span of 10 bases. In germline, CDR1 is LNHDA, CDR2 SQIVND (reference sequence). The CDR3 has 14 amino acids. In DNA form, the CDR3 reads TGTGCCAGTAGTTACGGGGTAACCTACAATGAGCAGTTCTTC. Translating it yields CASSYGVTYNEQFF.

As for this clone: The sample contains more than one DNA sequence encoding this CDR3. V usage is TRBV6-5 and J usage is TRBJ2-2; D remains unclear. In germline, CDR1 is MNHEY, CDR2 SVGAGI. The germline V and J ends were trimmed by 2 bases and 3 bases, with 10 bases remaining between them. The length of the CDR3 is 15 residues. CDR3 sequence reads: CASSYEPSYTGELFF. In DNA form, the CDR3 reads TGTGCCAGCAGTTACGAACCGAGTTACACCGGGGAGCTGTTTTTT.

This clone has a single count. This chain uses TRBV5-6 with TRBJ1-5, with D unresolved. Trimming pared 2 bases from V and 7 bases from J, leaving 7 bases between. The CDR3 is 12 residues long. CDR1 is SGHDT, CDR2 YYEEEE, per germline. CDR3 sequence reads: CASSFSNQPQHF. CDR3 sequence (DNA): TGTGCCAGCAGCTTTAGTAACCAGCCCCAGCATTTT.

The chain links TRBV6-5 to TRBJ2-7; 9 bases are a match to TRBD1. The V segment lost 5 bases and the J segment 3 bases; nucleotides outside the gene matches: 5. Germline assignment: CDR1 MNHEY and CDR2 SVGAGI. This CDR3 is built from 14 residues. The CDR3 DNA reads as TGTGCCAGCAGTCCCGGACAGGGGATCTACGAGCAGTACTTC. This translates into CASSPGQGIYEQYF.

The chain carries TRBV6-4 and TRBJ2-1, with TRBD2 matching over 7 bases. CDR3 length: 15 residues. Germline CDR1 reads MRHNA; CDR2 reads SNTAGT. With 5 bases clipped from V and 1 base from J, the junction kept 5 bases outside the gene matches. The CDR3 nucleotides read TGTGCCAGCAGTCCCGGACTAGGATCCTACAATGAGCAGTTCTTC. Its protein is CASSPGLGSYNEQFF.

This rearrangement joins TRBV7-9 to TRBJ2-1, with 11 positions matching TRBD2. The CDR3 loop spans 17 amino acids. Per germline, CDR1 SEHNR and CDR2 FQNEAQ (reference sequence). V shed 5 bases, J shed 8 bases, and the junction held 14 bases outside the gene matches. CDR3 in amino acids: CASSPRSGGSGRDEQFF. CDR3 DNA: TGTGCCAGCAGCCCCCGATCGGGGGGTAGCGGGAGGGATGAGCAGTTCTTC.

This clone appeared once. The V and J genes are TRBV7-6 and TRBJ2-5, with 8 bases matching TRBD2. This CDR3 contains 17 residues. With 4 bases clipped from V and 5 bases from J, the junction kept 15 bases outside the gene matches. Germline loops: CDR1 SGHVS, CDR2 FNYEAQ. DNA of the CDR3: TGTGCCAGCAGCTCCCCAACAGCGGGAGCCGCCTCGGAGACCCAGTACTTC. Its translation: CASSSPTAGAASETQYF.

The chain couples TRBV28 to TRBJ2-7; 10 bases are a match to TRBD1. Looked up from germline, CDR1 is MDHEN and CDR2 is SYDVKM. This CDR3 contains 15 residues. Trimming removed 8 bases from V and 2 bases from J; junction bases left unmatched: 9. CDR3 amino acids: CASEGGQGLPYEQYF. The CDR3 DNA reads TGTGCCAGCGAAGGGGGACAGGGGTTACCCTACGAGCAGTACTTC.

The chain employs TRBV5-6 and TRBJ2-3, with 11 bases that match TRBD2. The CDR3 has 16 residues. The V gene's germline CDR1 is SGHDT and CDR2 YYEEEE. V lost 2 bases and J lost 3; bases outside the gene matches: 5. CDR3 coding DNA: TGTGCCAGCAGCTTCGAAACTAGCGGGAGAACAGATACGCAGTATTTT. Translated: CASSFETSGRTDTQYF.

This clone was found once. The J gene is TRBJ2-7, the V gene TRBV6-6; 7 nucleotides line up with TRBD1. V trimming: 7 bases; J trimming: 5 bases; junction bases outside the gene matches: 5. CDR1 and CDR2 (germline): MNHNY, SVGAGI (reference sequence). The CDR3 is 12 residues long. CDR3 in DNA: TGTGCCAGCAAGACAGGGATCAACGAGCAGTACTTC. This translates into CASKTGINEQYF.

V gene TRBV28 combines with J gene TRBJ2-7, with 11 bases matching TRBD2. Germline V CDR1 and CDR2: MDHEN, SYDVKM. V shed 5 bases and J 6 bases; nucleotides not matched to a gene: 6. This CDR3 has 14 residues. The DNA of the CDR3 is TGTGCCAGCAGTCTAGCGGGAGGCCTTATCGAGCAGTACTTC. Translated, it gives CASSLAGGLIEQYF.

J is TRBJ2-5 and V is TRBV29-1; possibly TRBD1 for D (6 bases). This CDR3 is 11 amino acids long. Germline V gene data show CDR1 as SQVTM and CDR2 as ANQGSEA. Trimming took off 5 bases at V and 5 bases at J, with 9 bases between the two ends. The CDR3 DNA follows: TGCAGCGTTAATACAGGGGAGACCCAGTACTTC. It is translated as CSVNTGETQYF. Complete variable domain (other parts from reference TRBV29-1 and TRBJ2-5): SAVISQKPSRDICQRGTSLTIQCQVDSQVTMMFWYRQQPGQSLTLIATANQGSEATYESGFVIDKFPISRPNLTFSTLTVSNMSPEDSSIYLCSVNTGETQYFGPGTRLLVL.

V gene TRBV7-9 combines with J gene TRBJ2-1; 8 bases line up with TRBD2. This CDR3 has 14 amino acids. V shed 8 bases and J 0 bases; nucleotides not matched to a gene: 3. Germline CDR1 reads SEHNR; CDR2 reads FQNEAQ (reference sequence). The CDR3 is CASAGLDSYNEQFF. In nucleotides, the CDR3 is TGTGCCAGCGCGGGACTAGACTCCTACAATGAGCAGTTCTTC. The whole variable domain, filled in from reference TRBV7-9 and TRBJ2-1, reads DTGVSQNPRHKITKRGQNVTFRCDPISEHNRLYWYRQTLGQGPEFLTYFQNEAQLEKSRLLSDRFSAERPKGSFSTLEIQRTEQGDSAMYLCASAGLDSYNEQFFGPGTRLTVL.

The chain carries TRBV5-1 and TRBJ1-5; no reliable D call. Germline V lookup: CDR1 SGHRS, CDR2 YFSETQ. CDR3 length equals 14 residues. V lost 3 bases and J 9 bases, leaving 16 bases between the germline ends. The CDR3 DNA is TGCGCCAGCAGCTCTGGAGAGTCTGGCGGGCCCCAGCATTTT. Its translation: CASSSGESGGPQHF.